These 32 T cell receptor beta chains came from one sample sequenced in a study of regulatory T cells in long-lasting Graves disease. To make TCR beta libraries, researchers used iRepertoire HTBI primers and Arm-PCR of CDR3 regions. TCRdb re-called the multiplex PCR reads through MiXCR, storing one row per CDR3 protein. The repertoire consists of 310,000 or so distinct CDR3 sequences, with 15% to 20% occurring once and the leading ten covering less than 35%. Time point here: persistent/refractory GD, antithyroid drugs over 5 years with positive TRAb. Scientists built the TCR library using RNA that was extracted from PBMCs. Sequences were derived from peripheral blood mononuclear cells (PBMCs), sampled when the disease was refractory, from a patient treated with antithyroid drugs. These receptors all come from a female donor with Graves disease.

V gene TRBV20-1 combines with J gene TRBJ2-2, with 7 nucleotides matching TRBD2. Trimming cost V 2 bases and J 5 bases; bases outside gene matches: 8. This CDR3 comprises 15 residues. The V gene's germline CDR1 is DFQATT and CDR2 SNEGSKA (reference sequence). DNA for the CDR3: TGCAGTGCTAGACGAGGCGGGAGTGGGACCGGGGAGCTGTTTTTT. Amino acids: CSARRGGSGTGELFF.

This clonotype was seen ten or more times. The genes are TRBV6-5 and TRBJ1-1; D call uncertain. Trimming left V 4 bases short and J 1 base short, with 13 bases between. The CDR3 loop spans 15 amino acids. Germline lookup yields CDR1 MNHEY and CDR2 SVGAGI. The DNA of the CDR3 is TGTGCCAGCAGTTCCTATTTCGCGGCGAACACTGAAGCTTTCTTT. Its protein is CASSSYFAANTEAFF.

There are a few counts of this clonotype. The CDR3 bases are TGTGCCAGTAGTTTAAGCGGGGGGGCAATAACCGGGGAGCTGTTTTTT. Translated: CASSLSGGAITGELFF. This chain uses TRBV19 with TRBJ2-2; 10 bases align to TRBD2. Germline CDR1 and CDR2: LNHDA and SQIVND (reference sequence). This CDR3 is built from 16 residues. Trimming took 5 bases from V and 5 from J; bases not matched to a gene: 8.

This clonotype showed up many times. The CDR3 is CASSLYRITEAFF. DNA for the CDR3: TGTGCCAGCAGTTTATACAGAATCACTGAAGCTTTCTTT. V is TRBV12-3 or TRBV12-4 and J is TRBJ1-1; no clear D. V was pared by 2 bases and J by 4 bases, with 8 bases between. CDR3 length: 13 amino acids.

This clonotype was detected a few times. V is TRBV5-1 and J is TRBJ2-7; 11 nucleotides line up with TRBD1. Germline CDR1 is SGHRS and CDR2 is YFSETQ. V lost 4 bases to trimming and J lost 2 bases; unmatched junction nucleotides: 8. CDR3 length equals 16 residues. CDR3 in amino acids: CASSPMGGQGAYEQYF. In DNA form, the CDR3 reads TGCGCCAGCAGCCCCATGGGGGGACAGGGGGCCTACGAGCAGTACTTC.

This clonotype was seen at least ten times. The chain uses TRBV5-6 and TRBJ1-4; D is possibly TRBD1 (6 bases). The germline gives CDR1 SGHDT, CDR2 YYEEEE. CDR3 length: 15 amino acids. V was pared by 4 bases and J by 7 bases, with 17 bases between. CDR3 loop: CASSPFGQGPEKLFF. The DNA of the CDR3 is TGTGCCAGCAGCCCGTTCGGCCAGGGGCCTGAAAAACTGTTTTTT.

This clonotype has ten or more counts. The rearrangement uses TRBV12-3 or TRBV12-4 and TRBJ1-2, with D tentatively TRBD1 (5 bases). The CDR3 runs 13 residues. Trimming stripped 6 bases from V and 7 bases from J, with 15 bases between. The DNA of the CDR3 is TGTGCCAGCAGCCCCCGGGGGGGGTTTGGCTACACCTTC. Translated: CASSPRGGFGYTF.

V and J are TRBV5-1 and TRBJ1-1, with D possibly matching TRBD1 (5 bases). The CDR3 loop spans 15 amino acids. Germline CDR1 SGHRS, CDR2 YFSETQ. V dropped 3 bases and J dropped 2 bases, with 14 bases sitting between them. DNA for the CDR3: TGCGCCAGCAGCTCCCAGGGAAGTGCAAACACTGAAGCTTTCTTT. Translation gives CASSSQGSANTEAFF.

This clonotype was observed many times. The V gene is TRBV16, the J gene TRBJ1-1, with TRBD1 matching 7 bases. The germline CDR1 and CDR2 sequences are KGHSY and FQNENV. The CDR3 length is 13 residues. Germline trimming cut 4 bases from V and 4 bases from J; bases unmatched to any gene: 3. The CDR3 DNA sequence: TGTGCCAGCAGCCGACAGGGTTCCACTGAAGCTTTCTTT. Protein sequence: CASSRQGSTEAFF.

This clonotype was found a few times. This chain joins TRBV19 and TRBJ1-4, with unresolved D. The CDR3 contains 13 residues. Germline V CDR1 and CDR2: LNHDA, SQIVND (reference sequence). Trimming pared 4 bases from V and 8 bases from J, leaving 11 bases between. CDR3: CASSNGFFEKLFF. The CDR3 coding sequence is TGTGCCAGTAGTAACGGGTTTTTCGAAAAACTGTTTTTT.

This clonotype was counted at least ten times. The V call is TRBV28, the J call TRBJ2-1; 9 bases align to TRBD2. The V segment lost 6 bases and the J segment 3 bases; nucleotides outside the gene matches: 6. Germline V gives CDR1 MDHEN, CDR2 SYDVKM. This CDR3 is 15 amino acids long. In nucleotides, the CDR3 is TGTGCCAGCAGGCTCCTAGCGGGGATCTACAATGAGCAGTTCTTC. Protein product: CASRLLAGIYNEQFF.

This clonotype has just one count. A much bigger clone sits one base away, suggesting this may be a read error. This sequence joins TRBV19 and TRBJ2-7; 8 nucleotides match TRBD1. CDR1 and CDR2 (germline): LNHDA, SQIVND (reference sequence). The CDR3 runs to 14 residues. V dropped 6 bases and J dropped 5; count of bases not matched to a gene: 9. The CDR3 sequence is CASSPGQDINEQYF. The CDR3 DNA reads TGTGCCAGTAGCCCGGGACAGGATATCAACGAGCAGTACTTC.

This clonotype was recorded many times. The chain employs TRBV6-1 and TRBJ2-5, with 9 bases matching TRBD2. Germline CDR1 is MNHNS and CDR2 is SASEGT. The CDR3 runs to 17 residues. The trim removed 5 bases at V and 4 bases at J, leaving 14 bases unmatched. CDR3 protein: CASSRTSVRINAETQYF. CDR3 nucleotide sequence: TGTGCCAGCAGTCGGACTAGCGTGAGGATAAATGCAGAGACCCAGTACTTC.

In this sample, this clonotype turned up many times. The chain has TRBV2 and TRBJ2-5; D is uncertain. Germline V gene data show CDR1 as SNHLY and CDR2 as FYNNEI. This CDR3 region has 11 residues. The germline V and J ends were trimmed by 1 base and 5 bases, with 2 bases remaining between them. In DNA, the CDR3 is TGTGCCAGCAGTGAAGTGGAGACCCAGTACTTC. Its protein product is CASSEVETQYF.

In this sample, this clonotype turned up many times. V usage is TRBV7-2 and J usage is TRBJ2-5; D unresolved. Trimming removed 5 bases from V and 8 bases from J, with 9 bases in between. The CDR3 loop spans 11 amino acids. Germline-derived CDR1 and CDR2 are SGHTA and FQGNSA. CDR3 coding DNA: TGTGCCAGCAGCGGACGTGGTACCCAGTACTTC. This codes for CASSGRGTQYF.

As for this clonotype: This may arise from a read error, as a much more abundant clone is one base away. The CDR3 is CASSYMNSGNAIYF. Written as DNA, the CDR3 is TGTGCCAGCAGTTACATGAACTCTGGAAACGCCATATATTTT. The rearrangement joins TRBV6-9 to TRBJ1-3; D is undetermined. From germline, CDR1 is MNHGY and CDR2 SVAAGI. The CDR3 is made up of 14 amino acids.

This clonotype was recorded at least ten times. The V and J genes are TRBV12-5 and TRBJ1-1, with D perhaps matching TRBD1 (5 bases). CDR3 length: 14 residues. V gave up 2 bases and J gave up 4 bases, with 11 bases separating them. Germline V CDR1 and CDR2: LGHNT, FRNRAP. The CDR3: CASGLPGGRTEAFF. The CDR3 coding sequence is TGTGCTAGTGGTTTGCCCGGGGGACGCACTGAAGCTTTCTTT.

This clonotype was counted at least ten times. The DNA for the CDR3 is TGTGCCAGCAGTGAACAGGGGCTGAGCAATCAGCCCCAGCATTTT. It codes for CASSEQGLSNQPQHF. The rearrangement joins TRBV2 to TRBJ1-5, with D maybe TRBD1 (6 bases). Deletions cut 2 bases from V and 1 base from J, with 9 bases between. The CDR3 length is 15 residues. In germline, CDR1 is SNHLY, CDR2 FYNNEI.

V and J are TRBV4-2 and TRBJ2-7; no reliable D call. This CDR3 spans 15 amino acids. The germline V gene encodes CDR1 LGHNA and CDR2 YNFKEQ. With 0 bases removed from V and 2 bases from J, the gap between germline ends came to 11 bases. CDR3 protein: CASSQDRKFPYEQYF. The CDR3 DNA reads as TGTGCCAGCAGCCAAGATCGTAAGTTTCCCTACGAGCAGTACTTC.

This clonotype was found a few times. The chain links TRBV20-1 to TRBJ2-7, with D perhaps matching TRBD2 (7 bases). The CDR3 covers 15 residues. Germline CDR1 DFQATT, CDR2 SNEGSKA (reference sequence). Between the trimmed V and J ends, which lost 3 bases and 2 bases, there was a span of 17 bases. The CDR3: CSASGWEGVAYEQYF. DNA of the CDR3: TGCAGTGCTAGCGGCTGGGAGGGGGTGGCCTACGAGCAGTACTTC.

This clonotype was counted many times. V and J are TRBV19 and TRBJ1-5; no reliable D call. Between the trimmed V and J ends, which lost 5 bases and 1 base, there was a span of 12 bases. Looked up from germline, CDR1 is LNHDA and CDR2 is SQIVND (reference sequence). The CDR3 is 15 amino acids. The CDR3 sequence is CASSPTARSNQPQHF. CDR3 sequence (DNA): TGTGCCAGTAGTCCTACGGCCAGGAGCAATCAGCCCCAGCATTTT.

Many counts were recorded for this clonotype. CDR3 protein: CASEGDLTQSNQPQHF. The CDR3 DNA sequence: TGTGCCAGCGAGGGTGACTTAACGCAAAGCAATCAGCCCCAGCATTTT. The chain recombines TRBV2 with TRBJ1-5; D is ambiguous. The V gene's germline CDR1 is SNHLY and CDR2 FYNNEI. This CDR3 comprises 16 residues. Trimming took 8 bases from V and 1 from J, leaving 18 bases between them.

In regard to this clonotype: A much larger clone is a single base away; this may be a read error. This sequence joins TRBV30 and TRBJ2-7; D not resolved. Germline CDR1 and CDR2: GTSNPN and SVGIG (reference sequence). The CDR3 runs to 13 residues. The CDR3 sequence: CAWSVSAYYGQYF. The DNA for the CDR3 is TGTGCCTGGAGTGTGTCGGCCTACTACGGGCAGTACTTC.

This clonotype has just a few counts. The chain recombines TRBV12-3 or TRBV12-4 with TRBJ2-1; TRBD2 matches at 13 bases. Trimming took 5 bases from V and 7 from J; bases not matched to a gene: 5. The CDR3 is 15 amino acids. The CDR3 region has the DNA TGTGCCAGCAGTAAACTAGCGGGGGGGCGGAATGAGCAGTTCTTC. It specifies CASSKLAGGRNEQFF.

Ten or more counts support this clonotype. The chain has TRBV6-1 and TRBJ1-1; D remains unclear. The CDR3 spans 13 residues. The V end was cut by 5 bases, the J end by 3 bases, with 10 bases between. Germline V CDR1 and CDR2: MNHNS, SASEGT. In nucleotides, the CDR3 is TGTGCCAGCAGTAGGAGGATCGACACTGAAGCTTTCTTT. Encoded protein: CASSRRIDTEAFF.

This clonotype was counted many times. This chain uses TRBV15 with TRBJ2-7; 8 nucleotides agree with TRBD2. Trimming removed 10 bases from V and 0 bases from J; junction bases left unmatched: 11. Germline values: CDR1 LNHNV, CDR2 YYDKDF (reference sequence). CDR3 length: 15 residues. The CDR3 region has the DNA TGTGCCATCGGGGGGGGGGACACCTCCTCCTACGAGCAGTACTTC. Translated: CAIGGGDTSSYEQYF. Full variable domain (remainder filled in from reference TRBV15 and TRBJ2-7): DAMVIQNPRYQVTQFGKPVTLSCSQTLNHNVMYWYQQKSSQAPKLLFHYYDKDFNNEADTPDNFQSRRPNTSFCFLDIRSPGLGDTAMYLCAIGGGDTSSYEQYFGPGTRLTVT.

This clonotype was observed a handful of times. J is TRBJ2-5 and V is TRBV7-2; 12 bases line up with TRBD2. The ends lost 5 bases at V and 5 bases at J; junction bases unmatched: 15. CDR3 length equals 18 residues. Per germline, CDR1 SGHTA and CDR2 FQGNSA. In DNA form, the CDR3 reads TGTGCCAGCAGCACAAACGGACTAGCGGGGAGCCGAGTCGAGACCCAGTACTTC. Residues: CASSTNGLAGSRVETQYF.

In the case of this clonotype: The CDR3 carries no conserved terminal phenylalanine or tryptophan, so it likely arises from a read error. The CDR3 nucleotides are TGCAGTGCTAGAGACCGACAGGCTGGAAACACCATATATCTT. It translates to CSARDRQAGNTIYL. This chain joins TRBV20-1 and TRBJ1-3, with TRBD1 as a possible D gene (6 bases). Looked up from germline, CDR1 is DFQATT and CDR2 is SNEGSKA (reference sequence). V dropped 0 bases and J dropped 2 bases, with 8 bases sitting between them. The CDR3 runs 14 residues.

V usage is TRBV9 and J usage is TRBJ2-2; D might be TRBD1 or TRBD2, each matching 5 bases. V gave up 2 bases and J gave up 4 bases, with 12 bases separating them. Looked up from germline, CDR1 is SGDLS and CDR2 is YYNGEE. The CDR3 contains 15 residues. The CDR3 sequence: CASSVAGAFTGELFF. CDR3 coding DNA: TGTGCCAGCAGCGTCGCCGGGGCCTTCACCGGGGAGCTGTTTTTT.

This clonotype has a count of ten or more. The rearrangement links TRBV3-1 to TRBJ2-7, with 9 bases that match TRBD2. This CDR3 is built from 17 residues. Germline V gene data show CDR1 as LGHDT and CDR2 as YNNKEL (reference sequence). Losses at the gene ends were 1 base for V and 3 bases for J; bases not matched to a gene: 10. This CDR3 reads CASSQGRRLAGLYEQYF. CDR3 coding DNA: TGTGCCAGCAGCCAAGGAAGGAGGCTAGCGGGGCTCTACGAGCAGTACTTC.

This clonotype was found many times. The chain has TRBV27 and TRBJ1-1; D not certain. Germline lookup yields CDR1 MNHEY and CDR2 SMNVEV (reference sequence). This CDR3 region has 15 residues. Trimming shortened V by 6 bases and J by 1 base, and 15 bases separated the two germline ends. Here the CDR3 reads CASSPRPSGNTEAFF. The CDR3, as DNA: TGTGCCAGCAGCCCGAGACCCTCCGGGAACACTGAAGCTTTCTTT.

The chain joins TRBV7-9 to TRBJ2-4; 7 nucleotides align to TRBD1. Germline V lookup: CDR1 SEHNR, CDR2 FQNEAQ (reference sequence). V lost 5 bases to trimming and J lost 6 bases; unmatched junction nucleotides: 10. CDR3 size: 15 residues. The CDR3 sequence: CASSGKGAPGNIQYF. The CDR3 coding sequence is TGTGCCAGCAGCGGAAAGGGGGCGCCCGGAAACATTCAGTACTTC. The whole variable domain, remainder taken from reference TRBV7-9 and TRBJ2-4, is DTGVSQNPRHKITKRGQNVTFRCDPISEHNRLYWYRQTLGQGPEFLTYFQNEAQLEKSRLLSDRFSAERPKGSFSTLEIQRTEQGDSAMYLCASSGKGAPGNIQYFGAGTRLSVL.